This TCR beta chain is from a study of T cells after yellow fever vaccination. The study's findings and limits: Shared CD4/CD8 clonotypes were a small share, likely from convergent recombination. It was the secondary response that reached its peak faster, day 5 versus 15, but it was weaker. Most primary-vaccination clones reappeared after the booster (around 95% CD4, 88% CD8).

For this clonotype: The target antigen is unknown.

TCRdb re-called the 5' RACE reads through MiXCR, storing one row per CDR3 protein. The sample carries 500,000 to 700,000 distinct CDR3 sequences, over 15% recorded once. Trimming cost V 6 bases and J 2 bases, with 10 bases left between them. Germline V gene lookup returns CDR1 SQVTM and CDR2 ANQGSEA. This CDR3 region has 13 residues. This specimen consisted of PBMCs, obtained 15 days after the yellow fever booster vaccination. The TCR comes from a man aged 25-45 years who received the YFV17D yellow fever vaccine. This sequence joins TRBV29-1 and TRBJ2-2; perhaps D is TRBD1 or TRBD2 (5 bases each). The CDR3 protein is CSVRDLNTGELFF. DNA for the CDR3: TGCAGCGTCCGGGACCTTAACACCGGGGAGCTGTTTTTT.